This TCR beta chain originates from a study of blood T cell repertoires in COVID-19. The overall study: From T cells, B-cell-depleted T cells, or PBMCs came the material, which was cDNA or gDNA.

In the study's own analysis: Reference gene primers were amplified, and this amplification served to estimate nucleated cell counts. The protocol was immunoSEQ multiplex PCR, while the TCRdb copy is restricted to in-frame clones and leaves out a portion. That table gives V, J and clone size, and the DNA gave D and trimming. The repertoire holds around 240,000 clones, with about 83% as singletons. The receptor comes from a woman aged 50 to 60 who had recovered from COVID-19. The sample comprised PBMCs or T cells enriched from blood (not recorded which).

The DNA of the CDR3 is TGTGCCAGCAGTAGAGGGACAGAGTACGAGCAGTACTTC. Translating gives CASSRGTEYEQYF. The chain links TRBV6-1 to TRBJ2-7; TRBD1 aligns across 7 bases. V trimming: 5 bases; J trimming: 4 bases; junction bases outside the gene matches: 5. In germline, CDR1 is MNHNS, CDR2 SASEGT. The CDR3 totals 13 residues.